This TCR beta chain was found in a study of blood T cell repertoires in COVID-19. Study-wide background: Samples representing acute and convalescent COVID-19 were sourced from the United States, Italy and Spain. In each case, the material was cDNA or gDNA derived from T cells, B-cell-depleted T cells, or PBMCs.

This CDR3 has 17 amino acids. Per germline, CDR1 SGHAT and CDR2 FQNNGV. V shed 3 bases and J 0 bases; nucleotides not matched to a gene: 8. Original data processing: Reference gene primers were amplified, and this amplification served to estimate nucleated cell counts. Using immunoSEQ multiplex PCR, the repertoire was profiled, and TCRdb retains in-frame clones only, with some absent. V and J calls plus clone size are reproduced from that table; the DNA served to infer D and trimming. This sample has 50,000 to 70,000 clones; approximately 92% occur once, and the top ten carry 9.1%. Sequencing was done on a sample of peripheral blood. The clonotype originates from an elderly woman with active COVID-19. The gene calls are TRBV11-2 and TRBJ1-3; 7 nucleotides agree with TRBD1. The CDR3 loop is CASSFGTAWSSGNTIYF. CDR3 DNA sequence: TGTGCCAGCAGCTTTGGGACAGCTTGGAGCTCTGGAAACACCATATATTTT.